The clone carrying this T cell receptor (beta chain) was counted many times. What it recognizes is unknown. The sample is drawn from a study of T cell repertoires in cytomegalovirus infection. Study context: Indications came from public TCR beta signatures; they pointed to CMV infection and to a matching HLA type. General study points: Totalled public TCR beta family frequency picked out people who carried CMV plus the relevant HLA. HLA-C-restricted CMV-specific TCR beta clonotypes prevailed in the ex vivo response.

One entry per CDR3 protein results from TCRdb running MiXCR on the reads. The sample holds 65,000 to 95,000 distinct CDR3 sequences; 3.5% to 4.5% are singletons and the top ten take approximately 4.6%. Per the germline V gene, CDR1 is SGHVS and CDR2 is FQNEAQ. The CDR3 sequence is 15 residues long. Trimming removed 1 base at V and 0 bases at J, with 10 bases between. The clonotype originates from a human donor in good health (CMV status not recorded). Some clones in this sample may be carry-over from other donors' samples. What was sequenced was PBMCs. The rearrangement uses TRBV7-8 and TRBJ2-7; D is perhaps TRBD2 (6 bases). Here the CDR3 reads CASSLVGGSSYEQYF. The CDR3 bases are TGTGCCAGCAGCTTAGTGGGGGGTTCCTCCTACGAGCAGTACTTC.